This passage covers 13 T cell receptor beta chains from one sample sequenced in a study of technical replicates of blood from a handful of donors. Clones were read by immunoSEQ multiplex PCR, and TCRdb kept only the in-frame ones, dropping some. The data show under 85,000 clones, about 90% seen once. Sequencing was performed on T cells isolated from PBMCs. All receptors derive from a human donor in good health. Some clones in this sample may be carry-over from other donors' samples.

CDR3 nucleotides: TGCAGCGTTGAAGATGTGATGCGGGAGGGCAGGTCCGCGGAGACCCAGTACTTC. As protein: CSVEDVMREGRSAETQYF. This chain joins TRBV29-1 and TRBJ2-5; 9 bases map to TRBD2. The trim removed 0 bases at V and 5 bases at J, leaving 16 bases unmatched. Germline CDR1 and CDR2: SQVTM and ANQGSEA. The CDR3 is 18 amino acids.

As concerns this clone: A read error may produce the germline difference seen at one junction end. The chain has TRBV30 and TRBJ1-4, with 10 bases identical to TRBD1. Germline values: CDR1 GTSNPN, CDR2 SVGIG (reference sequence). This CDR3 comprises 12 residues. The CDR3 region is CAWSGTGEKWDF. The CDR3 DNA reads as TGTGCCTGGAGCGGGACAGGGGAAAAGTGGGATTTT.

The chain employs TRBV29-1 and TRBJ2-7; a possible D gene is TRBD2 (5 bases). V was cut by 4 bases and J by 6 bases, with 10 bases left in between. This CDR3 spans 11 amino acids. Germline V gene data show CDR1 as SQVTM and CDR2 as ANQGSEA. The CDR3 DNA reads TGCAGCGTTGGATATGAGGGCGAGCAGTACTTC. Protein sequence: CSVGYEGEQYF.

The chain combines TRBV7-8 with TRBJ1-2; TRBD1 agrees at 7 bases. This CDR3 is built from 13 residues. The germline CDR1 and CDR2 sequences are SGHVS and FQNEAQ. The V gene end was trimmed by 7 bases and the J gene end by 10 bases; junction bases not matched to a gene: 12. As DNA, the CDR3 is TGTGCCAGCAACGAACCGGGACAGTGGGTCTACACCTTC. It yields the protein CASNEPGQWVYTF.

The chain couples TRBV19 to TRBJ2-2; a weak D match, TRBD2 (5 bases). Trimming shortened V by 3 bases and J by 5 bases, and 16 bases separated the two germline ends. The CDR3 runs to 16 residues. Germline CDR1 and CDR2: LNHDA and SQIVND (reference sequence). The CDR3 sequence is CASSILWELDTGELFF. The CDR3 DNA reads TGTGCCAGTAGTATTTTGTGGGAGTTGGATACCGGGGAGCTGTTTTTT.

The CDR3 nucleotides are TGTGCCAGCAGTCAGGCCGGGACAGGGGGGATCACTGAAGCTTTCTTT. It translates to CASSQAGTGGITEAFF. The chain carries TRBV7-2 and TRBJ1-1; 11 bases match TRBD1. The ends lost 6 bases at V and 4 bases at J; junction bases unmatched: 10. CDR1 and CDR2 (germline): SGHTA, FQGNSA. The CDR3 length is 16 residues.

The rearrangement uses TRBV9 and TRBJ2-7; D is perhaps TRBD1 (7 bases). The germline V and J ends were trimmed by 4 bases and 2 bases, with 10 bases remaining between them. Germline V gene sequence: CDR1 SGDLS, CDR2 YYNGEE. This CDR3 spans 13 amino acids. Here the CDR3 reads CASSPGGPYEQYF. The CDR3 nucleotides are TGTGCCAGCAGCCCAGGGGGGCCCTACGAGCAGTACTTC.

CDR3 nucleotides: TGTGCCATCAGTGGAAGCGGGCGGATCCAAGAGACCCAGTACTTC. This encodes CAISGSGRIQETQYF. V is TRBV10-3 and J is TRBJ2-5, with D tentatively TRBD2 (6 bases). The CDR3 extends over 15 amino acids. The V end lost 4 bases, the J end lost 1 base, and 13 bases lay between the germline ends. Germline CDR1 and CDR2: ENHRY and SYGVKD.

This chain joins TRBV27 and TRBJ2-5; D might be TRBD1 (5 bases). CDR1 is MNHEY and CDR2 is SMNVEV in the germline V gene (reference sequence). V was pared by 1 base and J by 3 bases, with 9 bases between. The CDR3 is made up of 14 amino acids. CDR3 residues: CASSLFSGKETQYF. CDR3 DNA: TGTGCCAGCAGTTTATTTTCAGGGAAAGAGACCCAGTACTTC.

This CDR3 reads CASSSTSGLSNQPQHF. CDR3 in DNA: TGTGCCAGCAGCTCAACCTCAGGGTTAAGCAATCAGCCCCAGCATTTT. This chain links TRBV7-9 with TRBJ1-5, with D possibly being TRBD1 (5 bases). V gave up 4 bases and J gave up 1 base, with 14 bases separating them. This CDR3 is 16 amino acids long. Looked up from germline, CDR1 is SEHNR and CDR2 is FQNEAQ (reference sequence).

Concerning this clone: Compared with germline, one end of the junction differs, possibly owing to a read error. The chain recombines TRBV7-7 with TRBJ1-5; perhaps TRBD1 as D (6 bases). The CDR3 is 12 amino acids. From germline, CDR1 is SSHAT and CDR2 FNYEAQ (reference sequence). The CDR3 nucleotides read TGTGCTAGCATGCTACAGGGTCAGCCCCAGCATTTT. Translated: CASMLQGQPQHF.

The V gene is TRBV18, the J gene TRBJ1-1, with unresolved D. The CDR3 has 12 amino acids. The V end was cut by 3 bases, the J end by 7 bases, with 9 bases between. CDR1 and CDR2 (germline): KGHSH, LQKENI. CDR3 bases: TGTGCCAGCTCACCCGGAACAGTTGAAGCTTTCTTT. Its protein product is CASSPGTVEAFF.

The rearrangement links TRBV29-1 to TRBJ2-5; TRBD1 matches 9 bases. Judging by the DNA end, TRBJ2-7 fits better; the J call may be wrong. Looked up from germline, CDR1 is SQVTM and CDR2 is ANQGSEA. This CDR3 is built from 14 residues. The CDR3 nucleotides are TGCAGCGTTCGGGTTGCGGGACAGGGAGGCGAGCAGTACTTC. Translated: CSVRVAGQGGEQYF.